The rows below give T cell receptor beta chains drawn from one sample of a study of shared clonotypes between healthy human individuals. TCRdb keeps only in-frame clones here, not all; method: immunoSEQ multiplex PCR. The sample has about 2.4 million clones, 80% to 95% seen once. Specimen: naive CD4+ T cells from PBMCs. The receptors come from a man aged 18 to 29 in good health. Some clones in this sample may be carry-over from other donors' samples. Both conserved end residues are part of each CDR3. The D gene is left open where the match is weak. Some rows have no size entry. The others give once, few or many, or a class for an expanded clone.

j_call: TRBJ1-1; clone_size: -; v_call: TRBV6-6; d_call: -; cdr3_nt: TGTGCCAGCAGTTACGGGGACATCAGGGGCACTGAAGCTTTCTTT; cdr3_aa: CASSYGDIRGTEAFF
j_call: TRBJ2-1; clone_size: -; v_call: TRBV11-3; d_call: -; cdr3_nt: TGTGCCAGCAGCTTACGTTTGGGGAAATCCGTCAATGAGCAGTTCTTC; cdr3_aa: CASSLRLGKSVNEQFF
j_call: TRBJ2-2; clone_size: once; v_call: TRBV9; d_call: TRBD2; cdr3_nt: TGTGCCAGCAGCAAACAGACTAGCGGGAGCACCGGGGAGCTGTTTTTT; cdr3_aa: CASSKQTSGSTGELFF
j_call: TRBJ2-1; clone_size: once; v_call: TRBV28; d_call: TRBD2; cdr3_nt: TGTGCCAGCACCCCGGCGGGGGGGGGCTACAATGAGCAGTTCTTC; cdr3_aa: CASTPAGGGYNEQFF
j_call: TRBJ2-5; clone_size: -; v_call: TRBV5-1; d_call: -; cdr3_nt: TGCGCCAGCAGCGGGCAGGGGATGTCAGAGACCCAGTACTTC; cdr3_aa: CASSGQGMSETQYF
j_call: TRBJ2-2; clone_size: -; v_call: TRBV6-1; d_call: -; cdr3_nt: TGTGCCAGCAAAGGGTATGACACCGGGGAGCTGTTTTTT; cdr3_aa: CASKGYDTGELFF
j_call: TRBJ1-1; clone_size: once; v_call: TRBV6-1; d_call: -; cdr3_nt: TGTGCCAGCAGACCTACAGGGTTATCTGAAGCTTTCTTT; cdr3_aa: CASRPTGLSEAFF
j_call: TRBJ2-7; clone_size: -; v_call: TRBV7-9; d_call: TRBD2; cdr3_nt: TGTGCCAGCAGCCCGAGTGCTAGCGGGAGGGCGGGCGAGCAGTACTTC; cdr3_aa: CASSPSASGRAGEQYF
j_call: TRBJ1-2; clone_size: -; v_call: TRBV4-2; d_call: TRBD1; cdr3_nt: TGTGCCAGCAGCCCCGAGGGACAGGGAAATGGCTACACCTTC; cdr3_aa: CASSPEGQGNGYTF
j_call: TRBJ1-1; clone_size: few; v_call: TRBV2; d_call: TRBD1; cdr3_nt: TGTGCCAGCACTTACCTGACAGGGGGAAGTGGGACTGAAGCTTTCTTT; cdr3_aa: CASTYLTGGSGTEAFF
j_call: TRBJ1-1; clone_size: once; v_call: TRBV19; d_call: -; cdr3_nt: TGTGCCAGTACCCCACTCGGACAACCCAGGGAGACTGAAGCTTTCTTT; cdr3_aa: CASTPLGQPRETEAFF
j_call: TRBJ1-4; clone_size: -; v_call: TRBV11-3; d_call: -; cdr3_nt: TGTGCCAGCAGCTTAGGGGGCGCAACTAATGAAAAACTGTTTTTT; cdr3_aa: CASSLGGATNEKLFF
j_call: TRBJ1-3; clone_size: -; v_call: TRBV25-1; d_call: -; cdr3_nt: TGTGCCAGCAGTGAAGGAGGGGTCGGAAACACCATATATTTT; cdr3_aa: CASSEGGVGNTIYF
j_call: TRBJ1-2; clone_size: -; v_call: TRBV6-5; d_call: -; cdr3_nt: TGTGCCAGCAGAAACCAGGGTGGCTACACCTTC; cdr3_aa: CASRNQGGYTF
j_call: TRBJ2-7; clone_size: -; v_call: TRBV5-6; d_call: -; cdr3_nt: TGTGCCAGCAGCTTGGTTTCAAGAAGCTCCTACGAGCAGTACTTC; cdr3_aa: CASSLVSRSSYEQYF
j_call: TRBJ1-5; clone_size: -; v_call: TRBV12-2; d_call: -; cdr3_nt: TGTGCAAGTCGCCCCAGGGCAGGGAATCAGCCCCAGCATTTT; cdr3_aa: CASRPRAGNQPQHF
j_call: TRBJ2-5; clone_size: once; v_call: TRBV2; d_call: -; cdr3_nt: TGTGCCAGCGGAACCACACAAGAGACCCAGTACTTC; cdr3_aa: CASGTTQETQYF
j_call: TRBJ1-1; clone_size: once; v_call: TRBV19; d_call: -; cdr3_nt: TGTGCCAGTAGAAATAAACGGGGTGGCACTGAAGCTTTCTTT; cdr3_aa: CASRNKRGGTEAFF